This T cell receptor (beta chain) was documented in a study of a mutant IDH1 vaccine in newly diagnosed glioma. Across the whole study: Most patients had received both radiotherapy and temozolomide, the prior options being radiotherapy, temozolomide, or both.

Looked up from germline, CDR1 is SNHLY and CDR2 is FYNNEI. V was clipped by 1 base and J by 3 bases, with 19 bases between them. The CDR3 has 18 amino acids. Whole-study findings and limits: Vaccine-induced immune responses occurred in roughly 94% of patients. Pseudoprogression appeared independent of alterations in top peripheral clonotypes.

Repertoires were generated with immunoSEQ multiplex PCR, while TCRdb's copy carries only in-frame clones and drops some. The sample has 20,000 to 25,000 clones, almost 85% seen once; the top ten hold around 13%. Time point reported: week 23, last vaccination. What each vaccine dose contained was 300 ug of mutant IDH1 20-mer peptide, accompanied by topical imiquimod. Only one count was recorded for this clone. No antigen is known for it. V gene TRBV2 combines with J gene TRBJ2-1; no reliable D call. The clonotype comes from a man younger than 40 with glioma. The sequences come from PBMCs, collected from a glioma patient whose treatment included an IDH1 peptide vaccine. The CDR3 DNA reads TGTGCCAGCAGTGAAGACGGGTCTCCCCAACCTTTCTACAATGAGCAGTTCTTC. Its translation is CASSEDGSPQPFYNEQFF.